This TCR beta chain was sequenced in a study of T-cell memory formation after mild COVID-19. Constant-segment primers were used for 5'RACE, and the resulting TCR alpha and TCR beta cDNA libraries carried sample barcodes and UMIs. In TCRdb, the 5' RACE reads were re-called with MiXCR into one record per CDR3 protein. The top ten hold approximately 5.5% of the sample, which has about 110,000 distinct CDR3 sequences, roughly a sixth seen once. The study, taken as a whole, reports: The finding that pre-infection memory included some responding clones suggested that cross-reactive memory joined. There was a balanced CD4/CD8 profile in clones contracting day 15 to 85, and later expanders leaned CD4+. Clones from the second wave (peaking day 37) had unconfirmed SARS-CoV-2 specificity.

Concerning this clonotype: Its antigen remains unidentified.

The V gene lost 3 bases and the J gene lost 4 bases, with 15 bases spanning the gap. The CDR3 sequence is 15 residues long. The sample consisted of PBMCs or a T cell subset sorted from them (not recorded which). This sequence joins TRBV7-1 and TRBJ2-5; tentative D call: TRBD2 (7 bases). TRBV7-1 is an ORF, and what it does is uncertain. The origin of this receptor is a man aged 18 to 30 who had mild COVID-19 (a few samples of this study predate the infection). Cell type and time point are not known. The CDR3 spells CASSSGGLVPETQYF. In DNA, the CDR3 is TGTGCCAGCAGCTCCGGGGGGCTAGTACCAGAGACCCAGTACTTC.